This T cell receptor beta chain originates from a study of T-cell memory formation after mild COVID-19. The study's findings and limits: Among clones contracting day 15 to 85, CD4/CD8 was balanced, whereas later expanders leaned CD4+.

Germline V lookup: CDR1 DFQATT, CDR2 SNEGSKA (reference sequence). The CDR3 covers 14 residues. Germline trimming cut 5 bases from V and 4 bases from J; bases unmatched to any gene: 10. This clonotype was detected many times. Its antigen is undetermined. TCRdb fed the 5' RACE reads into MiXCR, producing one record per CDR3 protein. The sample contains around 340,000 distinct CDR3 sequences, 10% to 15% of which appear only once. The sample consisted of PBMCs or a T cell subset sorted from them (not recorded which). V gene TRBV20-1 combines with J gene TRBJ1-2; 7 bases fit TRBD1. The TCR originated in a young man who had mild COVID-19 (a few samples of this study predate the infection). Cell type and time point are not known. CDR3: CSASTGTVTYGYTF. The CDR3 coding sequence is TGCAGTGCTTCAACCGGGACAGTTACCTATGGCTACACCTTC.